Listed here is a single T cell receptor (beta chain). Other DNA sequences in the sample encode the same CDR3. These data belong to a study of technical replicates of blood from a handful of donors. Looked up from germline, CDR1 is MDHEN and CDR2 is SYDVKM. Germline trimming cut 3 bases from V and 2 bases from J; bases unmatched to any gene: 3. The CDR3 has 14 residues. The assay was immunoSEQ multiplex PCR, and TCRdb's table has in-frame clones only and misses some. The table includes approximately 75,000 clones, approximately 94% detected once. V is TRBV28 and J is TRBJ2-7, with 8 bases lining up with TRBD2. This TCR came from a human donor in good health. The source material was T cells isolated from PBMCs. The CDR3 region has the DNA TGTGCCAGCAGTTTGGCGGGAGGACCCTACGAGCAGTACTTC. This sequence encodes CASSLAGGPYEQYF.